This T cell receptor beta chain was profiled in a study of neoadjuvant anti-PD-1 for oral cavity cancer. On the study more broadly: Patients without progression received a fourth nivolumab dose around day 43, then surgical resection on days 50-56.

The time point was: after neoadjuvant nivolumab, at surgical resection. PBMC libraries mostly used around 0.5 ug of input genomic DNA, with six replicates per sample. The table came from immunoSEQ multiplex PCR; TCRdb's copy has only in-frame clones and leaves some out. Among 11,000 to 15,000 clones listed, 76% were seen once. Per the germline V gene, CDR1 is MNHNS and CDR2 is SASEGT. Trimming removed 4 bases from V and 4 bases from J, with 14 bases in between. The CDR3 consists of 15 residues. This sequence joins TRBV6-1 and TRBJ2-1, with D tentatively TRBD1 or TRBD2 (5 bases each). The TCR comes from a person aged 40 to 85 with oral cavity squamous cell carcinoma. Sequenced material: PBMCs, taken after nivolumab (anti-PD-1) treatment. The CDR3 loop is CASSGGWRRYNEQFF. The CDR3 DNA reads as TGTGCCAGCAGTGGGGGGTGGCGGAGATACAATGAGCAGTTCTTC.